Each of the 22 T cell receptor beta chains below was sequenced from the same sample in a study of T cells in localized non-small cell lung cancer. Measured with immunoSEQ multiplex PCR; TCRdb has only the in-frame clones, and not every one. The sample includes 100,000 to 150,000 clones, more than 80% of them seen just once. Specimen: peripheral blood, collected before any cancer treatment. The source is a female donor older than 55 with stage I lung adenocarcinoma.

The V call is TRBV27, the J call TRBJ2-1, with 8 bases matching TRBD2. V dropped 2 bases and J dropped 9; count of bases not matched to a gene: 9. Germline V CDR1 and CDR2: MNHEY, SMNVEV (reference sequence). This CDR3 comprises 15 residues. As DNA, the CDR3 is TGTGCCAGCAGTTTACTGGGACTAGTCCATGCTGAGCAGTTCTTC. This gives the protein CASSLLGLVHAEQFF.

This clone was seen a handful of times. This rearrangement joins TRBV2 to TRBJ2-3; D is possibly TRBD1 or TRBD2 (5 bases each). This CDR3 comprises 14 residues. Germline CDR1 is SNHLY and CDR2 is FYNNEI. V gave up 9 bases and J gave up 4 bases, with 17 bases separating them. The CDR3 loop is CASTTGTNADTQYF. Written as DNA, the CDR3 is TGTGCCAGTACTACCGGGACGAACGCAGATACGCAGTATTTT.

J is TRBJ2-1 and V is TRBV13; 8 bases align to TRBD2. The CDR3 consists of 12 residues. Germline assignment: CDR1 PRHDT and CDR2 FYEKMQ (reference sequence). Losses at the gene ends were 5 bases for V and 10 bases for J; bases not matched to a gene: 4. The CDR3 reads CASSPASGEQFF. The CDR3 nucleotides are TGTGCCAGCAGCCCAGCTAGCGGGGAGCAGTTCTTC. Full variable domain (remainder filled in from reference TRBV13 and TRBJ2-1): AAGVIQSPRHLIKEKRETATLKCYPIPRHDTVYWYQQGPGQDPQFLISFYEKMQSDKGSIPDRFSAQQFSDYHSELNMSSLELGDSALYFCASSPASGEQFFGPGTRLTVL.

The CDR3 nucleotides read TGTGCCAGCAGCTTAGTGCCTGGGACTAGCGCTACCAAAAACATTCAGTACTTC. It yields the protein CASSLVPGTSATKNIQYF. The chain couples TRBV7-6 to TRBJ2-4; the match to TRBD2 covers 10 bases. The trim removed 1 base at V and 2 bases at J, leaving 8 bases unmatched. Germline loops: CDR1 SGHVS, CDR2 FNYEAQ. The CDR3 is made up of 18 amino acids.

The CDR3 nucleotides read TGTGCCAGCAGCTTAGTGACAGGCTCTGAGGGCTACACCTTC. Translated: CASSLVTGSEGYTF. V is TRBV11-2 and J is TRBJ1-2, with D perhaps TRBD1 (6 bases). The V gene lost 1 base and the J gene lost 8 bases, with 14 bases spanning the gap. The CDR3 is made up of 14 amino acids. CDR1 is SGHAT, CDR2 FQNNGV, per germline.

V is TRBV19 and J is TRBJ2-1; no definite D call. CDR3 length equals 13 residues. Trimming pared 5 bases from V and 4 bases from J, leaving 9 bases between. Germline CDR1 is LNHDA and CDR2 is SQIVND (reference sequence). The DNA for the CDR3 is TGTGCCAGTAGTCAGCTAGTATACAATGAGCAGTTCTTC. Its protein is CASSQLVYNEQFF. Complete variable domain (other parts from reference TRBV19 and TRBJ2-1): DGGITQSPKYLFRKEGQNVTLSCEQNLNHDAMYWYRQDPGQGLRLIYYSQIVNDFQKGDIAEGYSVSREKKESFPLTVTSAQKNPTAFYLCASSQLVYNEQFFGPGTRLTVL.

The chain joins TRBV30 to TRBJ1-2; possible D gene TRBD1, 5 bases. Germline CDR1 reads GTSNPN; CDR2 reads SVGIG (reference sequence). V was cut by 2 bases and J by 5 bases, with 15 bases left in between. This CDR3 has 14 amino acids. The CDR3 region has the DNA TGTGCCTGGAGTCCCCTCGGGGGGTATTATGGCTACACCTTC. Translating gives CAWSPLGGYYGYTF.

This clone is a singleton in its sample. In DNA, the CDR3 is TGCGCCAGCAGCTTACCAGGCTCTGGAAACACCATATATTTT. Its protein is CASSLPGSGNTIYF. This chain links TRBV5-1 with TRBJ1-3; no definite D call. The ends were cut back, 2 bases at V and 0 bases at J, with 6 bases in the middle. The CDR3 length is 14 residues. Per the germline V gene, CDR1 is SGHRS and CDR2 is YFSETQ. The complete variable domain, with remaining parts taken from reference TRBV5-1 and TRBJ1-3, reads KAGVTQTPRYLIKTRGQQVTLSCSPISGHRSVSWYQQTPGQGLQFLFEYFSETQRNKGNFPGRFSGRQFSNSRSEMNVSTLELGDSALYLCASSLPGSGNTIYFGEGSWLTVV.

This chain uses TRBV7-2 with TRBJ2-1, with D possibly being TRBD1 or TRBD2 (5 bases each). CDR3 length: 12 residues. CDR1 SGHTA and CDR2 FQGNSA come from the germline V gene. V lost 5 bases and J lost 8, with 10 bases in between. CDR3 sequence: CASSRRGHEQFF. For the CDR3, the DNA is TGTGCCAGCAGCCGTCGGGGCCATGAGCAGTTCTTC.

The chain couples TRBV5-4 to TRBJ2-1, with 9 bases aligning to TRBD2. This CDR3 has 16 residues. The junction had 5 bases not matched to a gene; V was cut back by 2 bases and J by 2 bases. Germline V gives CDR1 SGHNT, CDR2 YYREEE (reference sequence). The DNA of the CDR3 is TGTGCCAGCAGCTTCCTACTAGCGGGCGCCTACAATGAGCAGTTCTTC. This translates into CASSFLLAGAYNEQFF.

V and J are TRBV7-3 and TRBJ2-2, with TRBD2 identical over 8 bases. The CDR3 loop spans 16 amino acids. Looked up from germline, CDR1 is SGHTA and CDR2 is FQGTGA. After removal of 1 base from V and 5 bases from J, the junction contained 6 bases not matched to a gene. This CDR3 reads CASSLIPAGATGELFF. For the CDR3, the DNA is TGTGCCAGCAGCTTAATCCCAGCGGGGGCAACCGGGGAGCTGTTTTTT.

V is TRBV12-5 and J is TRBJ1-2, with D perhaps TRBD1 (6 bases). Germline CDR1 is LGHNT and CDR2 is FRNRAP. V dropped 4 bases and J dropped 8 bases, with 14 bases sitting between them. The CDR3 contains 13 residues. The CDR3 spells CASGSLGGLGYTF. The DNA for the CDR3 is TGTGCTAGTGGTTCACTGGGGGGGCTGGGCTACACCTTC.

The table lists this clone with a count of one. This rearrangement joins TRBV6-1 to TRBJ2-1; D perhaps matches TRBD2 (6 bases). Germline V gives CDR1 MNHNS, CDR2 SASEGT. V was pared by 2 bases and J by 4 bases, with 12 bases between. The CDR3 covers 15 residues. The CDR3, as DNA: TGTGCCAGCAGTGAACCGACGACTAGATACAATGAGCAGTTCTTC. Translated, it gives CASSEPTTRYNEQFF.

The V and J genes are TRBV19 and TRBJ1-1; maybe TRBD1 (6 bases). V was trimmed by 5 bases and J by 3 bases, leaving 13 bases between them. Germline loops: CDR1 LNHDA, CDR2 SQIVND (reference sequence). There are 14 residues in the CDR3. The CDR3 loop is CASSLRRGYTEAFF. CDR3 DNA: TGTGCCAGTAGTCTTCGTAGGGGGTACACTGAAGCTTTCTTT.

In this sample, this clone turned up once. The chain has TRBV5-1 and TRBJ1-4, with a possible D match to TRBD1 (6 bases). There are 16 residues in the CDR3. Germline V gene lookup returns CDR1 SGHRS and CDR2 YFSETQ. Trimming left V 3 bases short and J 4 bases short, with 16 bases between. CDR3 in DNA: TGCGCCAGCAGCTCTCGCGCAGGGGCCATTAATGAAAAACTGTTTTTT. Protein sequence: CASSSRAGAINEKLFF.

The rearrangement joins TRBV19 to TRBJ1-2; perhaps TRBD1 as D (5 bases). In germline, CDR1 is LNHDA, CDR2 SQIVND (reference sequence). Trimming pared 5 bases from V and 3 bases from J, leaving 10 bases between. This CDR3 region has 13 residues. CDR3 nucleotide sequence: TGTGCCAGTAGTGCGGGGCTTGACTATGGCTACACCTTC. Protein product: CASSAGLDYGYTF.

With respect to this clone: At one of its ends the junction is not consistent with the germline gene, which may arise from a read error. The V and J genes are TRBV7-9 and TRBJ2-1; a weak D match, TRBD2 (6 bases). The CDR3 length is 11 residues. CDR1 is SEHNR and CDR2 is FQNEAQ in the germline V gene (reference sequence). The CDR3 loop is CASKSGDEQFF. As DNA, the CDR3 is TGTGCTAGCAAGTCGGGGGATGAGCAGTTCTTC.

This chain uses TRBV7-3 with TRBJ1-1; 8 bases line up with TRBD1. The CDR3 has 13 residues. Germline lookup yields CDR1 SGHTA and CDR2 FQGTGA. The V segment lost 5 bases and the J segment 10 bases; nucleotides outside the gene matches: 9. CDR3 loop: CASSQRWGTGAFF. The DNA of the CDR3 is TGTGCCAGCAGCCAACGGTGGGGGACAGGAGCTTTCTTT.

This clone was seen once. This chain connects TRBV29-1 to TRBJ2-7, with D hard to call. Germline lookup yields CDR1 SQVTM and CDR2 ANQGSEA. With 5 bases removed from V and 0 bases from J, the gap between germline ends came to 8 bases. The CDR3 consists of 12 residues. The CDR3 DNA reads TGCAGCGTTACTACCATCTCCTACGAGCAGTACTTC. This sequence encodes CSVTTISYEQYF.

The gene calls are TRBV5-4 and TRBJ2-3; no definite D call. The germline V gene encodes CDR1 SGHNT and CDR2 YYREEE (reference sequence). Trimming removed 4 bases from V and 4 bases from J, with 4 bases in between. The CDR3 has 11 amino acids. The CDR3 region is CASSRADTQYF. In nucleotides, the CDR3 is TGTGCCAGCAGCCGGGCAGATACGCAGTATTTT. Full variable domain (rest looked up from reference TRBV5-4 and TRBJ2-3): ETGVTQSPTHLIKTRGQQVTLRCSSQSGHNTVSWYQQALGQGPQFIFQYYREEENGRGNFPPRFSGLQFPNYSSELNVNALELDDSALYLCASSRADTQYFGPGTRLTVL.

The chain couples TRBV5-1 to TRBJ2-4, with 7 nucleotides matching TRBD1. The CDR3 has 13 amino acids. Trimming cost V 9 bases and J 3 bases; bases outside gene matches: 6. Germline-derived CDR1 and CDR2 are SGHRS and YFSETQ. CDR3 sequence: CATYRDSKNIQYF. The CDR3 bases are TGCGCCACCTACCGGGACAGCAAAAACATTCAGTACTTC.

V and J are TRBV2 and TRBJ2-7; 8 nucleotides align to TRBD2. V lost 6 bases to trimming and J lost 6 bases; unmatched junction nucleotides: 10. This CDR3 region has 14 residues. In germline, CDR1 is SNHLY, CDR2 FYNNEI. The CDR3 loop reads CASSLLAALSEQYF. The CDR3 DNA follows: TGTGCCAGCAGCTTACTAGCGGCCCTAAGCGAGCAGTACTTC.